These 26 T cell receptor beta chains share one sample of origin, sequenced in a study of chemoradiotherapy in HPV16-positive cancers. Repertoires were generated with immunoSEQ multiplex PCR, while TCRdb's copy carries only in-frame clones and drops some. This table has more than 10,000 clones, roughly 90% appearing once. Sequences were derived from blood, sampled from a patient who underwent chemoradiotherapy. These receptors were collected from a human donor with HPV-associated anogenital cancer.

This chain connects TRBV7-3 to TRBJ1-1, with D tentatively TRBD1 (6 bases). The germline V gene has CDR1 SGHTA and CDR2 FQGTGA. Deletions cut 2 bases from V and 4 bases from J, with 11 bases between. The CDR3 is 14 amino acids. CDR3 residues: CASSLGGAATEAFF. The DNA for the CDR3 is TGTGCCAGCAGCTTAGGGGGCGCGGCCACTGAAGCTTTCTTT.

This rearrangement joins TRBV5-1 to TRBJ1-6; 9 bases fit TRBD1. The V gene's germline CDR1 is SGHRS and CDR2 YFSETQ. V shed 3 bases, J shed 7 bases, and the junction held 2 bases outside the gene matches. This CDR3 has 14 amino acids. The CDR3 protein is CASSSGTGNSPLHF. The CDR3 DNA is TGCGCCAGCAGCTCTGGGACAGGGAATTCACCCCTCCACTTT.

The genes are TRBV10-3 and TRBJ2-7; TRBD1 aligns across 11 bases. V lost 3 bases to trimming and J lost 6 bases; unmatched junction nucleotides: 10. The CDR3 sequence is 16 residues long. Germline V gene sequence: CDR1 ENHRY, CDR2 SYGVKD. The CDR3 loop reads CAISDYGEGTGGEQYF. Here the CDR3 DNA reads TGTGCCATCAGTGACTATGGGGAGGGGACAGGGGGCGAGCAGTACTTC.

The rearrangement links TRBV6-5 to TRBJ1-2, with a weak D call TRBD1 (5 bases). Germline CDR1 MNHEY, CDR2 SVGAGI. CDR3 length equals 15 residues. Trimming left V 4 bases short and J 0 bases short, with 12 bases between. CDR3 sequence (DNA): TGTGCCAGCAGTTCTGGGGCCCAGTCTAACTATGGCTACACCTTC. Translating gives CASSSGAQSNYGYTF.

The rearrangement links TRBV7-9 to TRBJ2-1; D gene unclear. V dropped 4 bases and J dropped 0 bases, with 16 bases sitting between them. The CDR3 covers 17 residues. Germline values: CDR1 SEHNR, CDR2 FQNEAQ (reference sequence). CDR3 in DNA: TGTGCCAGCAGCTCCACCTCTCGCCCGAGCTCCTACAATGAGCAGTTCTTC. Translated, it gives CASSSTSRPSSYNEQFF. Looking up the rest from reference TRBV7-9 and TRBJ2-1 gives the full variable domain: DTGVSQNPRHKITKRGQNVTFRCDPISEHNRLYWYRQTLGQGPEFLTYFQNEAQLEKSRLLSDRFSAERPKGSFSTLEIQRTEQGDSAMYLCASSSTSRPSSYNEQFFGPGTRLTVL.

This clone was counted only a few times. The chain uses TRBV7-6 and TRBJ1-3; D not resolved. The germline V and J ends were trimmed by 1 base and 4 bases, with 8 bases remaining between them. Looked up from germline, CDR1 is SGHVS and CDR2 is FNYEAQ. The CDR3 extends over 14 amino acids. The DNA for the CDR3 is TGTGCCAGCAGCTTAGACAGTCTAGGAAACACCATATATTTT. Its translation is CASSLDSLGNTIYF.

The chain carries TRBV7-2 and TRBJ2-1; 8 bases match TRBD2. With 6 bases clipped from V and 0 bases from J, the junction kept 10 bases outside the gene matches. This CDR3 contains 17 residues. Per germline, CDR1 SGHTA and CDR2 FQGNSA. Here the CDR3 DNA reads TGTGCCAGCAGACCCACCGGCGGGGGGAGCTCCTACAATGAGCAGTTCTTC. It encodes CASRPTGGGSSYNEQFF.

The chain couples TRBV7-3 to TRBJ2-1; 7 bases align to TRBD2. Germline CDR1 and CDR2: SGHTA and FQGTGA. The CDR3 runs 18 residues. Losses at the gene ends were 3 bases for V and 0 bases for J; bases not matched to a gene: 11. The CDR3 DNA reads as TGTGCCAGCAGCTTGGTCCCCACAGCGGGGCCCTCCTACAATGAGCAGTTCTTC. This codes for CASSLVPTAGPSYNEQFF.

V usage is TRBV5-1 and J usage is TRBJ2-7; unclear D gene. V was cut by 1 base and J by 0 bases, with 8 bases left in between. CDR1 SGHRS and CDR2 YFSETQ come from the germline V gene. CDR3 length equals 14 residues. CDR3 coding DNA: TGCGCCAGCAGCTTGTCTAGGCTCTCCTACGAGCAGTACTTC. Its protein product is CASSLSRLSYEQYF.

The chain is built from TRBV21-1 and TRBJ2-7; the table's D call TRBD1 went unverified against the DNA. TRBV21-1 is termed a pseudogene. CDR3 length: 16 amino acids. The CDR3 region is CASSRQDRAPHYEQYF. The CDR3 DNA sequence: TGTGCCAGCAGCAGACAGGACAGGGCCCCACACTACGAGCAGTACTTC.

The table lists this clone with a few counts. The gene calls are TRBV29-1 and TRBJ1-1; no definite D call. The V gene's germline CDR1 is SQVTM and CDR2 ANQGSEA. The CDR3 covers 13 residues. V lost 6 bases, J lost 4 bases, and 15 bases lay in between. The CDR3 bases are TGCAGCGTGGTCAGGAGTGCGGTCACTGAAGCTTTCTTT. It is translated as CSVVRSAVTEAFF.

In nucleotides, the CDR3 is TGTGCCAGTAGCGACCGGGAAGAGCAGTACTTC. Encoded protein: CASSDREEQYF. V is TRBV19 and J is TRBJ2-7, with D possibly TRBD2 on 5 matching bases. V dropped 6 bases and J dropped 7 bases, with 10 bases sitting between them. Germline V gives CDR1 LNHDA, CDR2 SQIVND (reference sequence). The CDR3 length is 11 residues.

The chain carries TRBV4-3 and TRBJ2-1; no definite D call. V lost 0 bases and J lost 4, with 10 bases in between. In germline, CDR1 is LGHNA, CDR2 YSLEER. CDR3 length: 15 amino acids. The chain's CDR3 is CASSQDHAAYNEQFF. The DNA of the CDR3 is TGCGCCAGCAGCCAAGATCACGCGGCGTACAATGAGCAGTTCTTC.

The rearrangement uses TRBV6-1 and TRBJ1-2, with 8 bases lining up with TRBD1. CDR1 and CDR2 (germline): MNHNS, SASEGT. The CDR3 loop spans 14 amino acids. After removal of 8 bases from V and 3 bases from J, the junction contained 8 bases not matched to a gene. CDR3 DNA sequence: TGTGCCAGCTCGACAGGGGAGTCCCACTATGGCTACACCTTC. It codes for CASSTGESHYGYTF.

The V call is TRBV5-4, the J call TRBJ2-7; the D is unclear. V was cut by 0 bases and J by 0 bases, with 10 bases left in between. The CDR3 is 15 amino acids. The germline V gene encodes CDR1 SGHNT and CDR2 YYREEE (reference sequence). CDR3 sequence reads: CASSLGATGSYEQYF. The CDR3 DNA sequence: TGTGCCAGCAGCTTGGGGGCCACTGGCTCCTACGAGCAGTACTTC.

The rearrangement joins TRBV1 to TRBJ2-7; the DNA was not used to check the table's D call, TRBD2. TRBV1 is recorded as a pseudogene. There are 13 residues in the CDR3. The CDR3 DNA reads TGCACCAGCAGCCAAAGTCTTGAGTACGAGCAGTACTTC. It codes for CTSSQSLEYEQYF.

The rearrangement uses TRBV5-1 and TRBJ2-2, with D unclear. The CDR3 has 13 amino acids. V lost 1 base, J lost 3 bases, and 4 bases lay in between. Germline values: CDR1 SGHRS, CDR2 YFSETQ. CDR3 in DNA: TGCGCCAGCAGCTTGCGTGACACCGGGGAGCTGTTTTTT. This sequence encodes CASSLRDTGELFF.

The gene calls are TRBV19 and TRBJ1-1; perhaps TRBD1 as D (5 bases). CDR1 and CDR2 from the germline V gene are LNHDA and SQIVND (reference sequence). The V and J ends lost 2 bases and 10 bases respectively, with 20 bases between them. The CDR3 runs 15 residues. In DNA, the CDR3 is TGTGCCAGTAGTATAAAGCCCCCGAAGGGGTATGCAGCTTTCTTT. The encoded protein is CASSIKPPKGYAAFF.

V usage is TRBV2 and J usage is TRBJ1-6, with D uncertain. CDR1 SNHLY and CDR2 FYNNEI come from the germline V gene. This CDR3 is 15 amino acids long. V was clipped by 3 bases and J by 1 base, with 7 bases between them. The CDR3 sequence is CASSEAGSYNSPLHF. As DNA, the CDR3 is TGTGCCAGCAGTGAGGCGGGATCCTATAATTCACCCCTCCACTTT.

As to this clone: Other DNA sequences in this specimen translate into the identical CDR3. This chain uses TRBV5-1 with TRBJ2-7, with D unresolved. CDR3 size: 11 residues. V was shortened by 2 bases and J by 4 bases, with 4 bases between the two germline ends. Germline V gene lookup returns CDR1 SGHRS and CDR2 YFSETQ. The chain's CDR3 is CASSLNYEQYF. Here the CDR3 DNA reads TGCGCCAGCAGCTTAAATTACGAGCAGTACTTC. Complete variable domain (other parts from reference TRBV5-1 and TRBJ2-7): KAGVTQTPRYLIKTRGQQVTLSCSPISGHRSVSWYQQTPGQGLQFLFEYFSETQRNKGNFPGRFSGRQFSNSRSEMNVSTLELGDSALYLCASSLNYEQYFGPGTRLTVT.

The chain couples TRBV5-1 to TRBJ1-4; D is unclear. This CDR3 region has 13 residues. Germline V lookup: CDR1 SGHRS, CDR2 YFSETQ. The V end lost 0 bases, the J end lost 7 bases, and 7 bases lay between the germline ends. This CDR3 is CASSLGNLEKLFF. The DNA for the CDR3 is TGCGCCAGCAGCTTGGGGAACCTTGAAAAACTGTTTTTT.

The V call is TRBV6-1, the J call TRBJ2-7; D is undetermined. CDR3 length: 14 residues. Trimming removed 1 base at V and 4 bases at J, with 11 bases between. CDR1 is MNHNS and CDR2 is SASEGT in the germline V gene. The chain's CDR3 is CASSEGIGVYEQYF. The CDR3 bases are TGTGCCAGCAGTGAAGGGATTGGGGTTTACGAGCAGTACTTC.

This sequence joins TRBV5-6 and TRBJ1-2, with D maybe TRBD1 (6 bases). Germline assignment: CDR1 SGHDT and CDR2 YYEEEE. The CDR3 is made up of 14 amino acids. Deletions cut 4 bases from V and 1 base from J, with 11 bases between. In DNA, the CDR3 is TGTGCCAGCAGCAGACCGGACAGTAACTATGGCTACACCTTC. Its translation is CASSRPDSNYGYTF.

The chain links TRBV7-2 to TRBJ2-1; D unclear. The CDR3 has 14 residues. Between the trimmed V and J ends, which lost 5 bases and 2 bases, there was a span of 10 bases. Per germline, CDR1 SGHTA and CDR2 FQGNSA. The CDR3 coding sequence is TGTGCCAGCAGCCGGCATGGCCCCTACAATGAGCAGTTCTTC. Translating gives CASSRHGPYNEQFF.

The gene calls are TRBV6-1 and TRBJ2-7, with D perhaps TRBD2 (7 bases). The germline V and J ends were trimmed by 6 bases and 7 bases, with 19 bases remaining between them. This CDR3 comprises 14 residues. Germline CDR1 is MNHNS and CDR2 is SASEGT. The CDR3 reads CASRNPRGAWEQYF. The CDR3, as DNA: TGTGCCAGCAGGAATCCACGGGGGGCGTGGGAGCAGTACTTC.

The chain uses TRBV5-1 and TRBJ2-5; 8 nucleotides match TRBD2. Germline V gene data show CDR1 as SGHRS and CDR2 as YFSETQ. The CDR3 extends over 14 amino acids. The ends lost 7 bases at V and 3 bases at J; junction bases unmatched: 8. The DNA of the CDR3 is TGCGCCAGCGGCGTCCGCGGGGGGAAAGAGACCCAGTACTTC. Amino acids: CASGVRGGKETQYF.